The rows below give T cell receptor beta chains drawn from one sample of a study of CD8+ T cells in alopecia areata. The data were produced by immunoSEQ multiplex PCR, yet TCRdb's version contains in-frame clones alone and is incomplete. The sample has roughly 220,000 clones, approximately 65% seen once. The sample consisted of CD4+ T cells sorted from blood, taken between weeks 44 and 45, from a patient treated with tofacitinib. The receptors here all came from a human donor with alopecia areata. Both conserved end residues are part of each CDR3.

TRBJ2-5,TRBV27,CASSLRSGPQETQYF
TRBJ1-2,TRBV7-2,CASSSSPRDVGDYGYTF
TRBJ1-1,TRBV5-6,CASSLWAGGPEAFF
TRBJ2-5,TRBV10-3,CAISLAGQETQDF
TRBJ2-2,TRBV14,CASSRSGPGELFF
TRBJ2-7,TRBV6-6,CASSYGTDSYEQYF
TRBJ1-2,TRBV5-6,CASSLYPAQARGYTF
TRBJ1-2,TRBV2,CASSGGDRTIYGYTF
TRBJ2-3,TRBV29-1,CSVAGQNTDTQYF
TRBJ1-5,TRBV5-5,CASSSGQGGFLSQHF
TRBJ1-2,TRBV6-1,CASIPPGALNYGYTF
TRBJ1-6,TRBV30,CAWSVQGNNSPLHF
TRBJ2-7,TRBV7-3,CASSVRRRTYEQYF
TRBJ2-3,TRBV4-3,CASSPTSGGATDTQYF
TRBJ2-5,TRBV9,CASSPRGEKQETQYF
TRBJ2-1,TRBV6-6,CASSYVRGSEQFF
TRBJ2-7,TRBV9,CASSAAEGDEQYF
TRBJ1-5,TRBV2,CASSDQGNQPQHF
TRBJ2-7,TRBV7-8,CASSFSRVSYEQYF
TRBJ1-5,TRBV2,CASRGQQVQPQHF
TRBJ1-2,TRBV25-1,CASSESGRGSNGYTF
TRBJ2-1,TRBV19,CASSANFLGDGSYNEQFF
TRBJ1-1,TRBV20-1,CSARDRMGAFF
TRBJ2-1,TRBV25-1,CASSPGLAYNEQFF
TRBJ2-5,TRBV5-4,CASSLQQETQYF
TRBJ1-1,TRBV29-1,CSVATSSEAFF
TRBJ1-5,TRBV10-3,CAIRRTGDLNQPQHF
TRBJ1-1,TRBV29-1,CSVDGGNTEAFF
TRBJ1-1,TRBV5-6,CASSLPGDAEAFF
TRBJ2-7,TRBV7-2,CASSLVGDPSYEQYF
TRBJ1-2,TRBV6-5,CASKKTGGRGYTF
TRBJ1-1,TRBV29-1,CSVGPGQGATEAFF
TRBJ2-7,TRBV7-2,CASSPRRDHEQYF
TRBJ2-7,TRBV6-1,CASSLGTDSYEQYF
TRBJ2-1,TRBV29-1,CSVAGVSSYNEQFF
TRBJ2-7,TRBV6-1,CASNKGQGLYEQYF
TRBJ2-3,TRBV4-3,CASSQDPEGTSGSTDTQYF
TRBJ1-5,TRBV7-2,CASSLVQISNQPQHF
TRBJ2-2,TRBV7-6,CASTPGGLEGAGELFF
TRBJ1-1,TRBV5-1,CASSLGTGVNTEAFF
TRBJ2-3,TRBV5-6,CASSSGFTQYF
TRBJ1-5,TRBV15,CATSRDQPRARDQPQHF
TRBJ2-7,TRBV27,CASSRGFREQYF
TRBJ2-3,TRBV7-2,CASNPDSGWDTQYF
TRBJ2-7,TRBV30,CAWSAQGPPYEQYF
TRBJ2-5,TRBV29-1,CSVWTGPGETQYF
TRBJ1-2,TRBV27,CASSSGQGSGYTF
TRBJ1-6,TRBV6-5,CASSLEGGQGVTPLHF
TRBJ1-6,TRBV27,CASSRGDGYSPLHF
-,TRBV4-3,CASSQDPAGGIYEQYF
TRBJ2-5,TRBV5-6,CASSTDRSETQYF
TRBJ2-5,TRBV2,CASSEIFLRQETQYF
TRBJ2-2,TRBV29-1,CSVGTGVNTGELFF
TRBJ2-7,TRBV30,CAWSPSHEQYF
TRBJ1-1,TRBV4-3,CASSQDGRDPEAFF
TRBJ2-3,TRBV11-2,CASSLDTGTDTQYF
TRBJ1-1,TRBV9,CASSPTGTLNTEAFF
TRBJ2-2,TRBV29-1,CSVEPPGKTGELFF
TRBJ1-6,TRBV30,CAWSGPGARGPYNSPLHF